The 10 T cell receptor beta chains reported below all come from one sample, sequenced in a study of monozygotic twins with inflammatory bowel disease. TCRdb re-called the 5' RACE reads and catalogs CDR3 proteins one per entry, DNA excluded. The table for this sample gives approximately 150,000 distinct CDR3 sequences. Material: blood. The receptors come from a human donor with ulcerative colitis or Crohn's disease, or a healthy co-twin of an affected twin (not recorded which).

CDR3 region: CASSSDRVDNSPLHF. The chain employs TRBV7-2 and TRBJ1-6; TCRdb selects TRBD1, and the lack of DNA leaves this call unchecked. The germline gives CDR1 SGHTA, CDR2 FQGNSA. CDR3 length: 15 residues.

The chain uses TRBV6-5 and TRBJ2-3; with no DNA, the TCRdb D assignment of TRBD2 cannot be verified. The germline CDR1 and CDR2 sequences are MNHEY and SVGAGI. This CDR3 has 16 residues. The CDR3: CASSYSGRASSDTQYF.

This chain connects TRBV5-1 to TRBJ2-5; TCRdb calls TRBD2, which cannot be checked without DNA. There are 14 residues in the CDR3. Germline CDR1 SGHRS, CDR2 YFSETQ. The CDR3 sequence: CASSDPSSGETQYF.

V and J are TRBV7-2 and TRBJ2-7. Germline V gene sequence: CDR1 SGHTA, CDR2 FQGNSA. This CDR3 has 14 residues. The CDR3 region is CASSFSWGTYEQYF.

The gene calls are TRBV27 and TRBJ2-3. The CDR3 length is 13 residues. The germline CDR1 and CDR2 sequences are MNHEY and SMNVEV (reference sequence). The CDR3 sequence is CASSFNLGTTQYF.

This chain uses TRBV6-1 with TRBJ2-7. The CDR3 consists of 14 residues. CDR1 MNHNS and CDR2 SASEGT come from the germline V gene. The CDR3 protein is CASGNPFLVYEQYF.

This chain links TRBV5-1 with TRBJ2-3. This CDR3 region has 15 residues. Germline V lookup: CDR1 SGHRS, CDR2 YFSETQ. The CDR3 sequence: CASSLDRASTDTQYF.

The genes are TRBV5-6 and TRBJ2-3. Germline loops: CDR1 SGHDT, CDR2 YYEEEE. The CDR3 totals 12 residues. CDR3 protein: CASSDTTDTQYF.

This CDR3 reads CASSPFINSPLHF. The rearrangement uses TRBV18 and TRBJ1-6. Germline V gives CDR1 KGHSH, CDR2 LQKENI. The CDR3 loop spans 13 amino acids. Together with reference TRBV18 and TRBJ1-6, the CDR3 gives the full variable domain: NAGVMQNPRHLVRRRGQEARLRCSPMKGHSHVYWYRQLPEEGLKFMVYLQKENIIDESGMPKERFSAEFPKEGPSILRIQQVVRGDSAAYFCASSPFINSPLHFGNGTRLTVT.

This chain connects TRBV20-1 to TRBJ1-1; there is no DNA to check the TCRdb D call of TRBD1. The CDR3 runs 13 residues. The germline CDR1 and CDR2 sequences are DFQATT and SNEGSKA (reference sequence). CDR3 sequence reads: CSARQGTFTEAFF.